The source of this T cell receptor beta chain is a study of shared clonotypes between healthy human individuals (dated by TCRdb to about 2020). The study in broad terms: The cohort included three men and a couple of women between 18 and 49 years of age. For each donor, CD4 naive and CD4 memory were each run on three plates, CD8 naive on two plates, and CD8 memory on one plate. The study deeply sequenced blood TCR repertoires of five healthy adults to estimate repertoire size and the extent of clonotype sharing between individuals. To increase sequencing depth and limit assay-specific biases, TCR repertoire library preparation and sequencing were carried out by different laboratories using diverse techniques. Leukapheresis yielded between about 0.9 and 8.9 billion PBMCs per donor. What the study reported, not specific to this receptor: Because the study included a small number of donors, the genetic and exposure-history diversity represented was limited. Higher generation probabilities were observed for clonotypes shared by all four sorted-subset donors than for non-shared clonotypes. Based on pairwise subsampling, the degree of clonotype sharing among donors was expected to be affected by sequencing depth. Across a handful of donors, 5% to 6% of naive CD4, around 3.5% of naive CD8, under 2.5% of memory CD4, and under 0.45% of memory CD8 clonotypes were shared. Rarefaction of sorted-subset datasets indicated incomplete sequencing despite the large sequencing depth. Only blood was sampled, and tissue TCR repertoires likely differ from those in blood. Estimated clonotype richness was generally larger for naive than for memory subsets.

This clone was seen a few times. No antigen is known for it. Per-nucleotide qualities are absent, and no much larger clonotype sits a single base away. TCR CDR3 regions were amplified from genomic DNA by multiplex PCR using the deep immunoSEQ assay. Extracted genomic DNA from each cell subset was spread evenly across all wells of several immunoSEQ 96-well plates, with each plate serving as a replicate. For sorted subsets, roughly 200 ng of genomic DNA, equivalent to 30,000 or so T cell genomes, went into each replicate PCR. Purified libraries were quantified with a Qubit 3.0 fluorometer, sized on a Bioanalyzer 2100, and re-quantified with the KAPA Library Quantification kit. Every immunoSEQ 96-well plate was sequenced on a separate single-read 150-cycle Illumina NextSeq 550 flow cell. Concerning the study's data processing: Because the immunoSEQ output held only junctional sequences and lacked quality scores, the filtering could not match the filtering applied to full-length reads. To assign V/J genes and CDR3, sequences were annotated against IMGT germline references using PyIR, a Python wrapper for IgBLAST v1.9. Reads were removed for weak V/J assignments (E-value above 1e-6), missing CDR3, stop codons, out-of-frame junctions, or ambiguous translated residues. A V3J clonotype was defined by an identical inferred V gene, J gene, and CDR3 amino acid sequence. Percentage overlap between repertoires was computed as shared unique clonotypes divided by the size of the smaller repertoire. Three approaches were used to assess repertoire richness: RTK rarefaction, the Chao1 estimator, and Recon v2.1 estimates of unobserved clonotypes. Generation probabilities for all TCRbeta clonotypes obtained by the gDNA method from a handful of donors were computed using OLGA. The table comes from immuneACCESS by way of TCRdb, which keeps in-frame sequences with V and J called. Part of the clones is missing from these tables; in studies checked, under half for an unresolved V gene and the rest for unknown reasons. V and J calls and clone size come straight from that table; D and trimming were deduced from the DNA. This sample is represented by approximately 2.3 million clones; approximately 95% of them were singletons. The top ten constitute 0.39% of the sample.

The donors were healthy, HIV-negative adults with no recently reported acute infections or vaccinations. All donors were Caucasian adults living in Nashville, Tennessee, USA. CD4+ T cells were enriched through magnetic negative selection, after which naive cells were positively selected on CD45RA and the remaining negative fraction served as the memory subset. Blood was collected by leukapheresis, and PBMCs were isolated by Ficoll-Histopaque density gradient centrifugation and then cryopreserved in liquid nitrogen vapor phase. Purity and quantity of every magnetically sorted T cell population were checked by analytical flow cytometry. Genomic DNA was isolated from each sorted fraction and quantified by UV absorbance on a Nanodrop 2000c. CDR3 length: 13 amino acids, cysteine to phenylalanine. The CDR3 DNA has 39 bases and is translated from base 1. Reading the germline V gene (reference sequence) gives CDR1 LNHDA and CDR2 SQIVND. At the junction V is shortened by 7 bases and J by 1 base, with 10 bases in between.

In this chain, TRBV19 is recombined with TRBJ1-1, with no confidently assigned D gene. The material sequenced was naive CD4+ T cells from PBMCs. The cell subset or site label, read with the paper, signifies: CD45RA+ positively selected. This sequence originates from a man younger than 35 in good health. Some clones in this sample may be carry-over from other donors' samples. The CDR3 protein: CASTSRGNTEAFF. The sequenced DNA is TGTGCCAGTACCTCCCGAGGGAACACTGAAGCTTTCTTT.